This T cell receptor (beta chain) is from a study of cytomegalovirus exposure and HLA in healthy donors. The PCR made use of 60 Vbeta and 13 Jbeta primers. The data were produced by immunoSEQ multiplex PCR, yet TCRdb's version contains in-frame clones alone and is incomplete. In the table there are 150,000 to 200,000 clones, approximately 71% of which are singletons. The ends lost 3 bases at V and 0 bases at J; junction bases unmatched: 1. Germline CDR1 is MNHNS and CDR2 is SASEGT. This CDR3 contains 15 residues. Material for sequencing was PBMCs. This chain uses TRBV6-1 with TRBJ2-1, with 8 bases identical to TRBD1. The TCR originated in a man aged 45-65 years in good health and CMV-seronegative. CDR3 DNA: TGTGCCAGCAGTGAGGGACAGGCCTCCTACAATGAGCAGTTCTTC. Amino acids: CASSEGQASYNEQFF.